This TCR beta chain was observed in a study of post-analysis software for immune sequencing data. The table lists this clonotype with many counts. Its specificity is not known. Study-wide results and limits: Patients showed TRBV5-6, TRBV5-1 and TRBV20-1 among a few TRBV segments more frequent than in controls.

The CDR3 has 13 residues. Germline values: CDR1 MNHEY, CDR2 SVGEGT. The V and J ends lost 2 bases and 3 bases respectively, with 5 bases between them. Unique molecular identifiers were present in the TCR beta cDNA libraries. TCRdb reprocessed the PCR reads with MiXCR, giving one entry per CDR3 protein. The sample carries roughly 600,000 distinct CDR3 sequences, around 47% recorded once. The sequencing input was blood. The sequence was collected from a girl aged 5 to 17 with multiple sclerosis. The genes are TRBV6-2 or TRBV6-3 and TRBJ1-5; D is uncertain. The CDR3 sequence is CASSYRANQPQHF. CDR3 in DNA: TGTGCCAGCAGTTACCGAGCCAATCAGCCCCAGCATTTT.